The 14 T cell receptor beta chains in this list originate from one sample, sequenced in a study of blood T cells in healthy people across ages (dated by TCRdb to 2014 to 2015). Preparation of the library involved 5' RACE. Instrument used: Illumina HiSeq 2500. A second PCR of about 7 to 12 cycles was run with a J-beta primer mix and a sample-barcoded 5' primer. TCRdb's own reprocessing of the public reads used fastp at Q25 and MiXCR and kept productive beta chains. Each CDR3 protein gets just one entry, which takes the most common genes and DNA from the rows behind it. This sample comprises about 1.6 million distinct CDR3 sequences, 34% of them detected only once. The ten largest clonotypes hold about 11% of the sample. Sequencing used blood. The receptors originated from a woman aged 25 to 39 in good health.

In its sample, this clonotype was seen a few times. One end of the junction fails to match germline, which may point to a read error. The chain is built from TRBV20-1 and TRBJ2-1; 9 nucleotides line up with TRBD2. The germline gives CDR1 DFQATT, CDR2 SNEGSKA (reference sequence). This CDR3 is built from 16 residues. The CDR3 reads CSARAGAGGLYNEQFF. The CDR3 DNA sequence: TGCAGTGCGAGAGCGGGGGCGGGAGGGTTGTACAATGAGCAGTTCTTC.

This clonotype came up a few times. The chain has TRBV7-2 and TRBJ2-6, with 7 bases that match TRBD2. The CDR3 extends over 18 amino acids. The germline V gene encodes CDR1 SGHTA and CDR2 FQGNSA. With 5 bases clipped from V and 0 bases from J, the junction kept 10 bases outside the gene matches. The CDR3 reads CASSGSIWGGSGANVLTF. The CDR3 nucleotides are TGTGCCAGCAGCGGTTCAATTTGGGGGGGCTCTGGGGCCAACGTCCTGACTTTC.

About this clonotype: The junction differs from germline at one of its ends, possibly a read error. The J gene is TRBJ1-6, the V gene TRBV27; TRBD1 might be the D (6 bases). From germline, CDR1 is MNHEY and CDR2 SMNVEV (reference sequence). The CDR3 sequence is 13 residues long. CDR3 coding DNA: TGTGCCAGCAGGGACCCTGGGGGCTCACCCCCCCACTTT. Amino acids: CASRDPGGSPPHF.

The V gene is TRBV5-1, the J gene TRBJ2-1; the D call may be TRBD1 or TRBD2 (5 bases each). Germline V gene data show CDR1 as SGHRS and CDR2 as YFSETQ. This CDR3 spans 17 amino acids. V shed 6 bases and J shed 6 bases, with 25 bases lying between them. CDR3 loop: CASIPDVGDPRINEQFF. Written as DNA, the CDR3 is TGCGCCAGCATCCCCGACGTGGGGGATCCTCGGATCAATGAGCAGTTCTTC.

In its sample, this clonotype was seen a few times. The chain employs TRBV20-1 and TRBJ2-7; D is undetermined. The CDR3 is made up of 14 amino acids. The V end was cut by 0 bases, the J end by 3 bases, with 12 bases between. Looked up from germline, CDR1 is DFQATT and CDR2 is SNEGSKA (reference sequence). The DNA of the CDR3 is TGCAGTGCTAGAGATCTGGCAGGCTTCTACGAGCAGTACTTC. It codes for CSARDLAGFYEQYF.

The chain is built from TRBV30 and TRBJ2-1; D not resolved. Deletions cut 4 bases from V and 0 bases from J, with 10 bases between. Germline loops: CDR1 GTSNPN, CDR2 SVGIG (reference sequence). This CDR3 is built from 14 residues. The CDR3 coding sequence is TGTGCCTGGACCAAAATGGGCTCCTACAATGAGCAGTTCTTC. It codes for CAWTKMGSYNEQFF.

The chain is built from TRBV6-5 and TRBJ2-6; TRBD1 might be the D (5 bases). Germline V gene lookup returns CDR1 MNHEY and CDR2 SVGAGI. The length of the CDR3 is 20 residues. Trimming cost V 0 bases and J 0 bases, with 18 bases left between them. Written as DNA, the CDR3 is TGTGCCAGCAGTTACTCGAGGCAGGGCAGTTCGAGCTCTGGGGCCAACGTCCTGACTTTC. It is translated as CASSYSRQGSSSSGANVLTF.

This clonotype was found a few times. A much larger clone differs from this one at a single base, so this may be a read error. The chain couples TRBV29-1 to TRBJ2-7, with a possible D match to TRBD2 (5 bases). Germline CDR1 and CDR2: SQVTM and ANQGSEA. V lost 4 bases to trimming and J lost 6 bases, with 10 bases between them. There are 11 residues in the CDR3. CDR3 in DNA: TGCAGCGTTGTAACTGGAGGCGAGCAGTACTTC. This gives the protein CSVVTGGEQYF.

As regards this clonotype: A single base separates this from a much larger clone, so it may be a read error. J is TRBJ1-5 and V is TRBV27, with 9 bases fitting TRBD1. The CDR3 runs to 21 residues. The germline gives CDR1 MNHEY, CDR2 SMNVEV (reference sequence). CDR3 protein: CAGSLRGPGTGSTFSNQPQHF. CDR3 nucleotide sequence: TGTGCCGGCAGTTTAAGAGGGCCCGGGACAGGGTCAACTTTTAGCAATCAGCCCCAGCATTTT.

The chain carries TRBV30 and TRBJ1-5; D is uncertain. CDR1 GTSNPN and CDR2 SVGIG come from the germline V gene (reference sequence). V shed 2 bases and J shed 5 bases, with 13 bases lying between them. The CDR3 contains 14 residues. CDR3 sequence reads: CAWSTSGRYQPQHF. DNA for the CDR3: TGTGCCTGGAGTACCTCGGGCCGGTATCAGCCCCAGCATTTT.

The chain has TRBV10-3 and TRBJ1-1; unclear D gene. Deletions cut 0 bases from V and 3 bases from J, with 8 bases between. Germline lookup yields CDR1 ENHRY and CDR2 SYGVKD. CDR3 length: 14 amino acids. In nucleotides, the CDR3 is TGTGCCATCAGTGAGTCTGGTCCTTACACTGAAGCTTTCTTT. Translation gives CAISESGPYTEAFF.

This clonotype occurred a few times. The V and J genes are TRBV7-2 and TRBJ1-5; D gene unclear. V lost 1 base and J lost 14, with 15 bases in between. The length of the CDR3 is 13 residues. Germline CDR1 and CDR2: SGHTA and FQGNSA. CDR3 region: CASSLDSRPSKHF. DNA of the CDR3: TGTGCCAGCAGCTTAGACTCCCGGCCTTCCAAGCATTTT.

The gene calls are TRBV5-1 and TRBJ2-7, with a tentative D call TRBD2 (6 bases). The germline V gene encodes CDR1 SGHRS and CDR2 YFSETQ. Between the trimmed V and J ends, which lost 0 bases and 6 bases, there was a span of 22 bases. CDR3 size: 17 residues. CDR3 in amino acids: CASSLGTSGVLEGEQYF. CDR3 coding DNA: TGCGCCAGCAGCTTGGGCACATCAGGAGTCTTGGAGGGCGAGCAGTACTTC.

The chain recombines TRBV7-9 with TRBJ2-5, with TRBD1 as a possible D gene (9 bases). This CDR3 is 17 amino acids long. Germline V CDR1 and CDR2: SEHNR, FQNEAQ (reference sequence). V was clipped by 3 bases and J by 2 bases, with 19 bases between them. The CDR3 DNA follows: TGTGCCAGCAGCTTTAGCGGGGAACAGGGGGCACAAGAGACCCAGTACTTC. It is translated as CASSFSGEQGAQETQYF.